One sample yielded the 2 T cell receptor beta chains listed below, sequenced in a study of blood T cell repertoires in COVID-19. Clones were read by immunoSEQ multiplex PCR, and TCRdb kept only the in-frame ones, dropping some. This sample has about 270,000 clones, with nearly 90% found just once. Sequences were obtained from PBMCs or T cells enriched from blood (not recorded which). These TCRs come from a woman aged 60-75 years who had recovered from COVID-19.

The chain uses TRBV28 and TRBJ1-5; 7 bases line up with TRBD1. The CDR3 totals 14 residues. V lost 7 bases, J lost 6 bases, and 9 bases stayed unmatched. Germline-derived CDR1 and CDR2 are MDHEN and SYDVKM. The CDR3, as DNA: TGTGCCAGCACCCTGGGACAGTCGGTTCAGCCCCAGCATTTT. Amino acid sequence: CASTLGQSVQPQHF.

This clone was recorded only once. This sequence joins TRBV7-3 and TRBJ2-2; the match to TRBD2 covers 10 bases. CDR1 SGHTA and CDR2 FQGTGA come from the germline V gene. The CDR3 contains 14 residues. Written as DNA, the CDR3 is TGTGCAGAGGGTTTAGCGGGAGGTTCCGGGGAGCTGTTTTTT. Protein sequence: CAEGLAGGSGELFF.